This T cell receptor (beta chain) was identified during a study of shared T cell receptors in the human thymus. V lost 4 bases to trimming and J lost 4 bases; unmatched junction nucleotides: 8. Germline V lookup: CDR1 MNHEY, CDR2 SMNVEV (reference sequence). This CDR3 spans 15 amino acids. Clones were read by immunoSEQ multiplex PCR, and TCRdb kept only the in-frame ones, dropping some. The profile shows roughly 700,000 clones, more than 75% of them singletons. The sample was also reused in another study, on human thymus T cells. Per that paper: Apparent skewing of V and J gene usage characterized both thymic and blood repertoires.

V is TRBV27 and J is TRBJ2-3; 7 bases are a match to TRBD2. The sequenced sample consisted of thymocytes. The sequence came from a boy less than two years old with a congenital heart defect. As DNA, the CDR3 is TGTGCCAGCAGTTCCGCGGGGGAGGCGGCAGATACGCAGTATTTT. This codes for CASSSAGEAADTQYF.